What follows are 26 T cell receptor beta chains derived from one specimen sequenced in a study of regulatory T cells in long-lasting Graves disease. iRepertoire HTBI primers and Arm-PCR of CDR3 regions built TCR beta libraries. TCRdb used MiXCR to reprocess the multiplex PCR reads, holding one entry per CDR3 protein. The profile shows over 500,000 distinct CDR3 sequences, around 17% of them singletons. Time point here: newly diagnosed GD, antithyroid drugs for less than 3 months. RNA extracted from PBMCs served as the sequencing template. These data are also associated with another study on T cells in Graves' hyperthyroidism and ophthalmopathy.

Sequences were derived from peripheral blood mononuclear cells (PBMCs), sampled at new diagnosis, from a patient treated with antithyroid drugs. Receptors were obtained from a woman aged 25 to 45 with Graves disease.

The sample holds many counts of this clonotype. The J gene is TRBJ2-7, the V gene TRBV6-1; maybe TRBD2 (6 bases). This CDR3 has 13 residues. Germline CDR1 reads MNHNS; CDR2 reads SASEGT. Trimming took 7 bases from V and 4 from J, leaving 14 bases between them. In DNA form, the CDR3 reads TGTGCCAGCATGGGGGACTCTTTATACGAGCAGTACTTC. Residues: CASMGDSLYEQYF.

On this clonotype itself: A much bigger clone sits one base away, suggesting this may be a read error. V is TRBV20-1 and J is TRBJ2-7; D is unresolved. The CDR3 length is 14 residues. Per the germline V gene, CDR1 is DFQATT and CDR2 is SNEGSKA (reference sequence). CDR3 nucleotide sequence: TGCAGTGTTAGAGAGAAGGAGTTGGCCTACGAGCAGTACTTC. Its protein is CSVREKELAYEQYF.

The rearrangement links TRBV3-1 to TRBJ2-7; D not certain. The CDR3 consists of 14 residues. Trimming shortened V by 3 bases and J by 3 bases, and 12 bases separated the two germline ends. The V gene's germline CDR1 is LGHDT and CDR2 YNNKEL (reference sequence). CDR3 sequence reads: CASSQGSVSYEQYF. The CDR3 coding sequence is TGTGCCAGCAGCCAGGGCTCGGTCAGCTACGAGCAGTACTTC.

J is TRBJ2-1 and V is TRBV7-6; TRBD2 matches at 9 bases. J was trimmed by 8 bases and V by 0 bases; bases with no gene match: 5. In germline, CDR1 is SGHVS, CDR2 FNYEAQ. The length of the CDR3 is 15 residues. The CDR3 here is CASSLAAGGPDEQFF. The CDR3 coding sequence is TGTGCCAGCAGCTTAGCGGCGGGAGGGCCGGATGAGCAGTTCTTC.

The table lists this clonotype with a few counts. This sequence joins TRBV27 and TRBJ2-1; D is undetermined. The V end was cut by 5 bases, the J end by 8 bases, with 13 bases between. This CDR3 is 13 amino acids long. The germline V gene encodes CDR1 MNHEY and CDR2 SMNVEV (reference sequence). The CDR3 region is CASSNPSGYEQFF. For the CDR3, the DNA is TGTGCCAGCAGTAACCCGTCCGGCTATGAGCAGTTCTTC.

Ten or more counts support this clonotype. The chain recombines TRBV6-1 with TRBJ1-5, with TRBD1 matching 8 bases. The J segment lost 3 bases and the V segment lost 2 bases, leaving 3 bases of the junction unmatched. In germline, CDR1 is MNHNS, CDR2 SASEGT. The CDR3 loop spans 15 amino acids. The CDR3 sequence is CASSERTGYNQPQHF. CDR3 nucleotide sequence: TGTGCCAGCAGTGAACGGACAGGGTACAATCAGCCCCAGCATTTT.

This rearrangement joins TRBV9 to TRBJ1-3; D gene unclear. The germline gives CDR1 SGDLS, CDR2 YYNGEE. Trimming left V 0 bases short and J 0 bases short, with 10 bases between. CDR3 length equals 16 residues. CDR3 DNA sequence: TGTGCCAGCAGCGTAGAGGTGGGATACTCTGGAAACACCATATATTTT. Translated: CASSVEVGYSGNTIYF.

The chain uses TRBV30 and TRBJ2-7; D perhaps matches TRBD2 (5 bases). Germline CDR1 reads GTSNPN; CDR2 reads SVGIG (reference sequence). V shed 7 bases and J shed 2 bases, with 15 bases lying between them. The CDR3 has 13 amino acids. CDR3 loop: CASDSAGTYEQYF. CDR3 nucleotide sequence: TGTGCCTCGGACTCCGCTGGGACCTACGAGCAGTACTTC. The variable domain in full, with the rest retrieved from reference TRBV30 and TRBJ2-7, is SQTIHQWPATLVQPVGSPLSLECTVEGTSNPNLYWYRQAAGRGLQLLFYSVGIGQISSEVPQNLSASRPQDRQFILSSKKLLLSDSGFYLCASDSAGTYEQYFGPGTRLTVT.

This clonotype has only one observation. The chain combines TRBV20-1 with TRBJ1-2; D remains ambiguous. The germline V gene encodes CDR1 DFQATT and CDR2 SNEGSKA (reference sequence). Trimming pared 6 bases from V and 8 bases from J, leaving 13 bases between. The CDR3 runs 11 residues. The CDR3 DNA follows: TGCAGTGCCCCACCCAGCTGGGGCTACACCTTC. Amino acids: CSAPPSWGYTF.

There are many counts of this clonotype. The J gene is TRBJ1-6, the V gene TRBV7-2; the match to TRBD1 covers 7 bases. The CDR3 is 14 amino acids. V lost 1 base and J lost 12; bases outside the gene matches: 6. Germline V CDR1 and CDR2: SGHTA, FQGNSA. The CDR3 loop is CASSLGQGRRPLHF. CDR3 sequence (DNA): TGTGCCAGCAGCTTAGGACAGGGAAGGCGACCCCTCCACTTT.

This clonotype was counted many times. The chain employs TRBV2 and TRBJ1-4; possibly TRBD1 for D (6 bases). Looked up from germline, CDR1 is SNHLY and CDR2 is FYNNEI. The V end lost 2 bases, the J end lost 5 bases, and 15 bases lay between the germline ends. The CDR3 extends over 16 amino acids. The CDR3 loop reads CASSERGAGANEKLFF. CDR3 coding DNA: TGTGCCAGCAGTGAAAGAGGAGCAGGGGCGAATGAAAAACTGTTTTTT.

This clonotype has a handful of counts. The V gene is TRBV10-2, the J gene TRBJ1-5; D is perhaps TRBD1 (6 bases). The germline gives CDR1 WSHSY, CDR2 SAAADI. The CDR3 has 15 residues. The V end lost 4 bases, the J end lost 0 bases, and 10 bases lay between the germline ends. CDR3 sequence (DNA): TGCGCCAGCAGTGCAACAGGGTATAGCAATCAGCCCCAGCATTTT. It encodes CASSATGYSNQPQHF.

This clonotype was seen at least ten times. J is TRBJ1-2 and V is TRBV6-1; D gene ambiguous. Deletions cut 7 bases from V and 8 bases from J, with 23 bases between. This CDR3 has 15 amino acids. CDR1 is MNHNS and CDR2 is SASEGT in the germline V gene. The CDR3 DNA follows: TGTGCCAGCAATTGGTATGTGCCAGGAGAGGAGGGCTACACCTTC. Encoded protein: CASNWYVPGEEGYTF.

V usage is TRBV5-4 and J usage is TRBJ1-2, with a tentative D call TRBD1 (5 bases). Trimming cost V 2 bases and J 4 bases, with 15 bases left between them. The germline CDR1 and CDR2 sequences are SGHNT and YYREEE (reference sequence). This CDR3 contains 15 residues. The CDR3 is CASSFRTRGSYGYTF. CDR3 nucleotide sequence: TGTGCCAGCAGCTTTAGAACTCGGGGGTCCTATGGCTACACCTTC.

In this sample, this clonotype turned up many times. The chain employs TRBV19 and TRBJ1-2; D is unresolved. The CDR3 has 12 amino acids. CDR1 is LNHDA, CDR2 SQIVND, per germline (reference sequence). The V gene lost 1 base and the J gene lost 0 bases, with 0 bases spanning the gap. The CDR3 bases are TGTGCCAGTAGTATAGCTAACTATGGCTACACCTTC. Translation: CASSIANYGYTF.

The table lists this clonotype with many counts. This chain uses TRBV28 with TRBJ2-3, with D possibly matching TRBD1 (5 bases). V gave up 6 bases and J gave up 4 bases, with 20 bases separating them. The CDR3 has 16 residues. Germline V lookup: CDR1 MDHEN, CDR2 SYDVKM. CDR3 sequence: CASRPSHPGFADTQYF. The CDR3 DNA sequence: TGTGCCAGCAGACCCAGCCATCCAGGGTTCGCAGATACGCAGTATTTT.

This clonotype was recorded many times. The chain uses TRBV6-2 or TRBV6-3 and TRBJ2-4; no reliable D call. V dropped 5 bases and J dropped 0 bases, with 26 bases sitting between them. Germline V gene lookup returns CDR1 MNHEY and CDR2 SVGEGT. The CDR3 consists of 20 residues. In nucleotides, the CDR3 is TGTGCCAGCAGTGAAGCCCGCCGGGTACTAACAGAGCTAGCCAAAAACATTCAGTACTTC. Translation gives CASSEARRVLTELAKNIQYF.

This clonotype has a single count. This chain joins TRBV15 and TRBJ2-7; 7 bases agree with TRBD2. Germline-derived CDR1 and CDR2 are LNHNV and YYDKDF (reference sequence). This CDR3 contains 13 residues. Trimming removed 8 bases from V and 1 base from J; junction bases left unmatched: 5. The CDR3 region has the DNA TGTGCCACCGAGAGCGGGGATTCCTACGAGCAGTACTTC. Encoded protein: CATESGDSYEQYF.

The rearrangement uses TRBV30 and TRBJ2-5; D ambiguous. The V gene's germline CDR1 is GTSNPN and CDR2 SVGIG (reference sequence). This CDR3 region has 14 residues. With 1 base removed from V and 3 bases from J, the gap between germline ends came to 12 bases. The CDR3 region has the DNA TGTGCCTGGAGTGAAGGACGGTACAAAGAGACCCAGTACTTC. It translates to CAWSEGRYKETQYF. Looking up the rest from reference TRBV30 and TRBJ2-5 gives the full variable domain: SQTIHQWPATLVQPVGSPLSLECTVEGTSNPNLYWYRQAAGRGLQLLFYSVGIGQISSEVPQNLSASRPQDRQFILSSKKLLLSDSGFYLCAWSEGRYKETQYFGPGTRLLVL.

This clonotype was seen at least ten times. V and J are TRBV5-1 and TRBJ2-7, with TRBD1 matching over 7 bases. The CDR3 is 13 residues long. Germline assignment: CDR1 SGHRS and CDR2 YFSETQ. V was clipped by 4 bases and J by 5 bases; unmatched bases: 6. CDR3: CASSRTGSHEQYF. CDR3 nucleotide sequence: TGCGCCAGCAGCCGGACAGGATCGCACGAGCAGTACTTC. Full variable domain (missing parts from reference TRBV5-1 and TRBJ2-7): KAGVTQTPRYLIKTRGQQVTLSCSPISGHRSVSWYQQTPGQGLQFLFEYFSETQRNKGNFPGRFSGRQFSNSRSEMNVSTLELGDSALYLCASSRTGSHEQYFGPGTRLTVT.

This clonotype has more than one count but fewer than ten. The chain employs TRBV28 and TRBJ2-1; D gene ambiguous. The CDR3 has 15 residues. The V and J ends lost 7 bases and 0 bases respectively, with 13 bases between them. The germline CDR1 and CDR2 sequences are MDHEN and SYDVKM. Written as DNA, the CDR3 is TGTGCCAGCACCCCTCGGCCAGTCTCCTACAATGAGCAGTTCTTC. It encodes CASTPRPVSYNEQFF. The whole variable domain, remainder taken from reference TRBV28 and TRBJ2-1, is DVKVTQSSRYLVKRTGEKVFLECVQDMDHENMFWYRQDPGLGLRLIYFSYDVKMKEKGDIPEGYSVSREKKERFSLILESASTNQTSMYLCASTPRPVSYNEQFFGPGTRLTVL.

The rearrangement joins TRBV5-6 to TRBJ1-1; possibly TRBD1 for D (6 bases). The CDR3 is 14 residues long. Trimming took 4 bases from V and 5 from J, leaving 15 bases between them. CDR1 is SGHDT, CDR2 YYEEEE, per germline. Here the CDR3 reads CASSRWGAKTEAFF. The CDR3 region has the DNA TGTGCCAGCAGCCGATGGGGGGCAAAGACTGAAGCTTTCTTT.

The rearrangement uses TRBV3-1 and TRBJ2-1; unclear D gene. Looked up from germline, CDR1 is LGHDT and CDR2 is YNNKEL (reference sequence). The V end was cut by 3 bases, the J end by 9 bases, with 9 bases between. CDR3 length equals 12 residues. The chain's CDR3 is CASSHSSLEQFF. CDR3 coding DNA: TGTGCCAGCAGCCATAGTTCGCTTGAGCAGTTCTTC.

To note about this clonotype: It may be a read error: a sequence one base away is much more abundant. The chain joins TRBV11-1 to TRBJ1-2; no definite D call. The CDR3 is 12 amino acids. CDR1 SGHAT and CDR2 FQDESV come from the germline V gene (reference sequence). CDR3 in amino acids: CTSSAGLDGYTF. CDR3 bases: TGTACCAGCAGCGCAGGATTGGATGGCTACACCTTC.

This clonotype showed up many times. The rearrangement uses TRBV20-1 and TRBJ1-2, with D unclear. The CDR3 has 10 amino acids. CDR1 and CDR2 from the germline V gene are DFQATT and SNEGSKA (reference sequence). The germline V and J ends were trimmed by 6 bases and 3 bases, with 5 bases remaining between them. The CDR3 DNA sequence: TGCAGTGCCCCGGACTATGGCTACACCTTC. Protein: CSAPDYGYTF.

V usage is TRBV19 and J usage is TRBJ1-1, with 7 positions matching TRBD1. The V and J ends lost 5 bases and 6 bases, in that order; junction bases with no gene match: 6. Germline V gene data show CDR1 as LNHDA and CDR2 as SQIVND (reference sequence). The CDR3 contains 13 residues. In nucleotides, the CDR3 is TGTGCCAGTAGTCCACAGGGACAGCCTGAAGCTTTCTTT. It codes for CASSPQGQPEAFF.